The clone carrying this T cell receptor (beta chain) was seen only a few times. Its target is not known. The authors obtained over 95% purity in all sorted populations. Every bit of the isolated RNA underwent reverse transcription, so sequencing read expressed TCRB transcripts. The read count averaged roughly 4 million across naive, central memory and regulatory T cell samples. Only in-frame clones appear in the TCRdb table, and some are missing; sequencing was by immunoSEQ multiplex PCR. Of 900,000 or so clones detected, about 17% appear once; the ten largest clones hold about 0.02%. This sample is drawn from a study of beta chain features in type 1 diabetes. Study-wide results and caveats: More deletions and fewer insertions at VDJ junctions were seen in type 1 diabetes patients.

CDR3 size: 14 residues. Germline values: CDR1 MDHEN, CDR2 SYDVKM. Trimming removed 2 bases from V and 4 bases from J, with 9 bases in between. V gene TRBV28 combines with J gene TRBJ2-1; D is unclear. The source material was naive CD4+ T cells from blood. This TCR derives from a woman under 30 in good health. CDR3 loop: CASSLTPRYNEQFF. The DNA of the CDR3 is TGTGCCAGCAGTTTAACCCCCCGGTACAATGAGCAGTTCTTC.